This TCR beta chain was found in a study of blood T cell repertoires in COVID-19 (dated by TCRdb to 2018 to 2021). Some background on the complete study: The collaborator samples originated in the United States, Italy and Spain and spanned the acute and convalescent phases of COVID-19. The material from the prospective study consisted of cDNA or gDNA derived from T cells, B-cell-depleted T cells, or PBMCs. Subjects who had been exposed to COVID-19, were actively infected with it, or had recovered from it provided the deeply sampled blood TCRbeta repertoires that made up the dataset. The repertoires were made available in a free public database intended to serve as a resource for research on the immune response to SARS-CoV-2. Samples came from the ongoing ImmuneRACE study (first 160 participants) plus 1,254 subjects from 6 global collaborators. A de-identified subject ID, COVID-19 status, age in years and sex were almost always included in the sample metadata. Where HLA class I and class II types were available, the types were taken from metadata supplied by the sample provider, not from assay-based typing. Findings and caveats that apply to the study as a whole: The amount of clinical and demographic metadata varied by source and participant and was provided uncurated.

The collaborating institutions used their own protocols to collect whole blood in K2EDTA tubes. Collaborator samples were shipped for TCRbeta analysis as frozen whole blood, isolated PBMCs, or DNA extracted from either sample type. TCRbeta CDR3 regions were amplified from genomic DNA by means of the immunoSEQ Assay, a bias-controlled multiplex PCR. Concerning the study's data processing: Within the assay, amplification of reference gene primers was used to estimate how many nucleated cells each sample contained. To quantify the absolute abundance of each unique TCRbeta CDR3 rearrangement, sequence reads were collapsed and filtered. Productive Simpson clonality was computed per sample as the square root of Simpson's diversity index over productive rearrangements. TCRdb carries this immuneACCESS record with in-frame sequences only. Its versions omit some clonotypes, under half of them owing to an unresolved V gene in the studies checked, with the rest unexplained. The D gene and trimming were derived from the DNA, and the V and J assignments and clone size from that table. In this sample the table shows about 190,000 clones, about 79% of which occur a single time. The ten largest clones take up 26% of the sample.

Notes on this clone: The antigen this receptor binds is unknown. No base-level quality is on record; no much larger clone is a single base apart.

CDR1 and CDR2, per the germline V gene, are MNHEY and SVGAGI. Trimming at the junction amounts to 7 bases on V and 1 base on J, and the germline ends lie 10 bases apart. Taken from cysteine to phenylalanine, the CDR3 has 14 residues. The only DNA kept is the CDR3, 42 bases in frame from the first base. The sequencing input was peripheral blood. The clonotype originates from a woman in her seventies with acute or convalescent COVID-19. The V and J segments used are TRBV6-5 and TRBJ2-2, with an unclear D gene assignment. This receptor has the CDR3 CASKNSRNTGELFF. DNA sequence: TGTGCCAGCAAAAATAGCAGGAACACCGGGGAGCTGTTTTTT.